Below are 17 T cell receptor beta chains sequenced from a single sample in a study of molecular identifiers for immune sequencing clone quantification (dated by TCRdb to 2016 to 2019). Library preparation was by PCR. Sequenced on an Illumina HiSeq 4000. In TCRdb, the public reads were trimmed at Q25 with fastp and aligned with MiXCR, with productive beta chains retained. When rows share a CDR3 protein, they turn into one entry using the most common DNA and genes. Present in this sample are 65,000 or so distinct CDR3 sequences, about 18% of which were seen just once. The ten largest clones add up to approximately 1.5% of the sample. The sequenced sample was naive CD8+ T cells from blood, with Jurkat cell RNA spiked in. In the paper's terms, the cell subset or site label means: FACS-sorted CD8+CD4-CCR7+CD45RA+ naive T cells. These TCRs come from a human donor in good health. Some libraries in this study had Jurkat cell RNA spiked in.

Remarks on this clonotype: This may be a read error: a much more frequent sequence differs by one nucleotide. This sequence joins TRBV4-1 and TRBJ1-3; D possibly corresponds to TRBD1 (5 bases). Germline assignment: CDR1 MGHRA and CDR2 YSYEKL. The CDR3 spans 15 residues. The DNA of the CDR3 is TGCGCCAACAGCCCTTGGGCGGGGGCTGGAAACACCATATATTTT. Protein sequence: CANSPWAGAGNTIYF.

Concerning this clonotype: This may arise from a read error, as a much more abundant clone is one base away. The chain couples TRBV27 to TRBJ1-1; D is undetermined. Germline assignment: CDR1 MNHEY and CDR2 SMNVEV (reference sequence). Trimming removed 5 bases from V and 5 bases from J, with 15 bases in between. This CDR3 comprises 14 residues. CDR3 amino acids: CASSLIGSGTEAFF. Here the CDR3 DNA reads TGTGCCAGCAGTCTCATTGGGTCGGGGACTGAAGCTTTCTTT.

J is TRBJ2-2 and V is TRBV29-1; possibly TRBD1 or TRBD2 for D (5 bases each). The CDR3 contains 14 residues. Trimming stripped 1 base from V and 5 bases from J, with 11 bases between. CDR1 is SQVTM and CDR2 is ANQGSEA in the germline V gene. CDR3: CSVEGGPATGELFF. The CDR3 DNA is TGCAGCGTTGAAGGGGGACCAGCGACCGGGGAGCTGTTTTTT.

The V gene is TRBV5-6, the J gene TRBJ2-2, with 10 bases lining up with TRBD2. V lost 0 bases to trimming and J lost 1 base; unmatched junction nucleotides: 6. The germline CDR1 and CDR2 sequences are SGHDT and YYEEEE. The CDR3 length is 18 residues. The CDR3 DNA follows: TGTGCCAGCAGCTTGGGTGTCGGACTAGCGGAGAACACCGGGGAGCTGTTTTTT. Translation: CASSLGVGLAENTGELFF.

On this clonotype: This may stem from a read error, because a much larger clone lies one nucleotide away. The chain carries TRBV11-3 and TRBJ2-7, with D perhaps given as TRBD1 or TRBD2 (5 bases each). Deletions cut 8 bases from V and 3 bases from J, with 20 bases between. This CDR3 contains 15 residues. Germline-derived CDR1 and CDR2 are SGHNT and YENEEA. DNA for the CDR3: TGTGCCAGCGGCCAAACAAGCAGAGGGGACTACGAGCAGTACTTC. Its translation is CASGQTSRGDYEQYF.

This clonotype appeared many times. The chain couples TRBV5-6 to TRBJ2-1; D tentatively reads TRBD1 or TRBD2 (5 bases each). V was shortened by 0 bases and J by 0 bases, with 10 bases between the two germline ends. This CDR3 is 16 amino acids long. CDR1 is SGHDT, CDR2 YYEEEE, per germline. CDR3 region: CASSLDPGPSYNEQFF. The CDR3 DNA sequence: TGTGCCAGCAGCTTGGACCCGGGACCCTCCTACAATGAGCAGTTCTTC.

Only a few counts were recorded for this clonotype. The rearrangement uses TRBV4-1 and TRBJ2-3; 7 bases agree with TRBD2. The CDR3 is 17 residues long. V was clipped by 2 bases and J by 0 bases; unmatched bases: 8. CDR1 and CDR2 from the germline V gene are MGHRA and YSYEKL. CDR3 bases: TGCGCCAGCAGCCAAAGGTTGCGGGAGTTGAGCACAGATACGCAGTATTTT. Protein: CASSQRLRELSTDTQYF.

The V call is TRBV3-1, the J call TRBJ2-1; 8 nucleotides match TRBD2. The V segment lost 0 bases and the J segment 8 bases; nucleotides outside the gene matches: 9. Germline V gene lookup returns CDR1 LGHDT and CDR2 YNNKEL (reference sequence). The CDR3 is 16 amino acids. The CDR3 nucleotides are TGTGCCAGCAGCCAAGATCCGTGGACTAGCTTAGATGAGCAGTTCTTC. Protein: CASSQDPWTSLDEQFF.

At least ten counts were recorded for this clonotype. The chain has TRBV29-1 and TRBJ2-2; TRBD2 aligns across 10 bases. The CDR3 length is 15 residues. Germline V CDR1 and CDR2: SQVTM, ANQGSEA. Germline trimming cut 2 bases from V and 5 bases from J; bases unmatched to any gene: 5. The CDR3: CSVELAGVETGELFF. CDR3 bases: TGCAGCGTTGAACTAGCGGGAGTAGAGACCGGGGAGCTGTTTTTT.

Ten or more counts support this clonotype. J is TRBJ2-2 and V is TRBV7-6, with unresolved D. The V gene lost 1 base and the J gene lost 5 bases, with 8 bases spanning the gap. Looked up from germline, CDR1 is SGHVS and CDR2 is FNYEAQ. The CDR3 sequence is 14 residues long. The chain's CDR3 is CASSLGRRTGELFF. Here the CDR3 DNA reads TGTGCCAGCAGCTTAGGGAGAAGGACCGGGGAGCTGTTTTTT.

This clonotype was seen ten or more times. The CDR3 reads CASSSWSGDTQYF. The CDR3 nucleotides are TGTGCCAGCAGTTCTTGGTCGGGAGATACGCAGTATTTT. The chain joins TRBV6-2 or TRBV6-3 to TRBJ2-3, with D unresolved. CDR1 is MNHEY and CDR2 is SVGEGT in the germline V gene. V shed 4 bases and J shed 5 bases, with 10 bases lying between them. The CDR3 consists of 13 residues.

There are many counts of this clonotype. The chain has TRBV2 and TRBJ2-7; 10 bases agree with TRBD1. V lost 6 bases and J lost 6; bases outside the gene matches: 8. The CDR3 sequence is 14 residues long. Germline CDR1 SNHLY, CDR2 FYNNEI. The CDR3 loop is CASRWDRGTVEQYF. The CDR3 bases are TGTGCCAGCAGATGGGACAGGGGAACGGTCGAGCAGTACTTC.

This clonotype has more than one count but fewer than ten. The chain employs TRBV20-1 and TRBJ2-7, with 9 positions matching TRBD2. J gave up 0 bases and V 0 bases, and 9 bases lay outside the gene matches. This CDR3 has 17 amino acids. CDR1 and CDR2 from the germline V gene are DFQATT and SNEGSKA (reference sequence). CDR3 coding DNA: TGCAGTGCTAGAGATTGGGGTAGCGGGAGTACCTCCTACGAGCAGTACTTC. Its translation is CSARDWGSGSTSYEQYF.

This clonotype was observed at least ten times. V usage is TRBV7-2 and J usage is TRBJ2-3, with D possibly TRBD2 on 6 matching bases. The V gene's germline CDR1 is SGHTA and CDR2 FQGNSA. V lost 3 bases, J lost 0 bases, and 19 bases lay in between. The CDR3 totals 18 residues. CDR3: CASSFLGFGSGSTDTQYF. The CDR3 nucleotides read TGTGCCAGCAGCTTCCTCGGTTTTGGTAGCGGAAGCACAGATACGCAGTATTTT.

A word on this clonotype: Just one base apart from a much larger clone, this may be a read error. The chain has TRBV29-1 and TRBJ2-7; D is uncertain. Germline V gene sequence: CDR1 SQVTM, CDR2 ANQGSEA. CDR3 length equals 13 residues. CDR3 bases: TGCGGCGTTCGACCCCCGAGCTCCTACGAGCAGTACTTC. Protein: CGVRPPSSYEQYF.

There are many counts of this clonotype. The chain recombines TRBV15 with TRBJ1-2; D unclear. The CDR3 contains 16 residues. The V end was cut by 1 base, the J end by 4 bases, with 16 bases between. Per the germline V gene, CDR1 is LNHNV and CDR2 is YYDKDF (reference sequence). CDR3 region: CATSRVPRVESYGYTF. CDR3 sequence (DNA): TGTGCCACCAGCAGAGTCCCTAGGGTAGAAAGCTATGGCTACACCTTC.

This clonotype was found many times. The chain combines TRBV3-1 with TRBJ1-4; D is ambiguous. The CDR3 totals 14 residues. Germline V gene data show CDR1 as LGHDT and CDR2 as YNNKEL (reference sequence). V gave up 0 bases and J gave up 7 bases, with 9 bases separating them. The CDR3 is CASSQDLNGEKLFF. For the CDR3, the DNA is TGTGCCAGCAGCCAAGATTTGAACGGTGAAAAACTGTTTTTT.